This T cell receptor (beta chain) stems from a study of shared clonotypes between healthy human individuals. Germline trimming cut 1 base from V and 0 bases from J; bases unmatched to any gene: 5. The CDR3 consists of 16 residues. The germline V gene has CDR1 SNHLY and CDR2 FYNNEI. Using immunoSEQ multiplex PCR, the repertoire was profiled, and TCRdb retains in-frame clones only, with some absent. This sample yields some 2.4 million clones, of which roughly 93% are seen a single time; 0.36% belongs to the top ten. The origin of this receptor is a man between 18 and 29 years old in good health. Some clones in this sample may be carry-over from other donors' samples. Sequenced: naive CD4+ T cells from PBMCs. Subset defined: CD45RA+ positively selected. The J gene is TRBJ2-7, the V gene TRBV2, with 8 bases fitting TRBD2. The CDR3 DNA reads TGTGCCAGCAGTGAAGGGTCGGGGGGGAGCTCCTACGAGCAGTACTTC. It yields the protein CASSEGSGGSSYEQYF. Full variable domain (rest looked up from reference TRBV2 and TRBJ2-7): EPEVTQTPSHQVTQMGQEVILRCVPISNHLYFYWYRQILGQKVEFLVSFYNNEISEKSEIFDDQFSVERPDGSNFTLKIRSTKLEDSAMYFCASSEGSGGSSYEQYFGPGTRLTVT.